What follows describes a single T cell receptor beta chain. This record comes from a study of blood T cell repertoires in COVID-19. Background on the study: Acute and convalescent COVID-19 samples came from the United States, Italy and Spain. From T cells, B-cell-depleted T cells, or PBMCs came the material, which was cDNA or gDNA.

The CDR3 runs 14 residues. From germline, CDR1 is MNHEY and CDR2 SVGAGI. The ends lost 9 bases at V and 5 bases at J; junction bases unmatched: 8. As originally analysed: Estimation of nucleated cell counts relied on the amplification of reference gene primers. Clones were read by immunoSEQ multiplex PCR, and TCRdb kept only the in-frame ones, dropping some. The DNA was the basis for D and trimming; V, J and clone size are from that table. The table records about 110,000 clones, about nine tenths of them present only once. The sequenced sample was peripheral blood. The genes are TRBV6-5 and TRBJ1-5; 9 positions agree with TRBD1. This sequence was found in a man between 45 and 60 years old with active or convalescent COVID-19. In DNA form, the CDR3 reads TGTGCCAGTCACCGGACAGGGGATGATCAGCCCCAGCATTTT. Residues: CASHRTGDDQPQHF.